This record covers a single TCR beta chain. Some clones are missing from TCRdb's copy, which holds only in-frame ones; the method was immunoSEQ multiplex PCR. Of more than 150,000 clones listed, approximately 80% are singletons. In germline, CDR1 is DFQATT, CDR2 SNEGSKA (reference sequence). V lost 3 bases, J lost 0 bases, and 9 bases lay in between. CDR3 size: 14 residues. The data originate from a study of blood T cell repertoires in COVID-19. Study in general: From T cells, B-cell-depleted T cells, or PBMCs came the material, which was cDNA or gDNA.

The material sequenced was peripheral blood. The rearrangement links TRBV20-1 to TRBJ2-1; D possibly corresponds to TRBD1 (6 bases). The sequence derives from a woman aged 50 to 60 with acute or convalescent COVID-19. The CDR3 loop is CSASQGISYNEQFF. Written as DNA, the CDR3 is TGCAGTGCTAGTCAGGGGATCTCCTACAATGAGCAGTTCTTC.